The source of this TCR beta chain is a study of blood T cells in healthy people across ages. Study-wide points: Roughly linearly, TCR beta diversity per million T cells fell as age increased.

Sample donors were healthy Caucasian individuals that came from Russia, aged roughly 6 to 95. Alongside a J-beta primer mix, a sample-barcoded 5' primer served in a second PCR lasting about 7 to 11 cycles. Each TCR beta cDNA got a 12-nucleotide random molecular identifier. In TCRdb, the 5' RACE reads were re-called with MiXCR into one record per CDR3 protein. The sample holds roughly 700,000 distinct CDR3 sequences, approximately 50% seen once. On this clonotype: What it recognizes is unknown.

The germline V gene has CDR1 DFQATT and CDR2 SNEGSKA (reference sequence). The CDR3 loop spans 13 amino acids. The V end was cut by 5 bases, the J end by 9 bases, with 18 bases between. V and J are TRBV20-1 and TRBJ2-3; D is unresolved. The material sequenced was blood. The TCR comes from a woman aged 55-70 years in good health. The CDR3 region has the DNA TGCAGTGCTCTAGGGCCACTGCGAATGACGCAGTATTTT. Residues: CSALGPLRMTQYF.